The 21 T cell receptor beta chains in this list originate from one sample, sequenced in a study of metastatic and nonmetastatic thyroid tumors. TCRdb redid the clone calls on the PCR reads using MiXCR. The table shows about 64,000 clones, with 15% to 20% occurring only once. Before thyroid surgery, none of the patients had received any treatment. Sequencing used blood. The origin of the receptors is a male donor with papillary thyroid cancer or a benign thyroid nodule (not recorded which). Some clones in this sample may be carry-over from other donors' samples.

As to this clone: This CDR3 is missing its conserved last phenylalanine or tryptophan, likely due to a read error. This chain connects TRBV18 to TRBJ1-3; D is undetermined. With 5 bases removed from V and 4 bases from J, the gap between germline ends came to 24 bases. The germline CDR1 and CDR2 sequences are KGHSH and LQKENI. The CDR3 extends over 18 amino acids. As DNA, the CDR3 is TGTGCCAGCTCAGCTACCGGGCCTACAGCGGGATCAGGAAACACCATATATTCT. Encoded protein: CASSATGPTAGSGNTIYS.

This clone was seen ten or more times. The rearrangement joins TRBV6-5 to TRBJ2-7; D gene unclear. From germline, CDR1 is MNHEY and CDR2 SVGAGI. V was trimmed by 0 bases and J by 1 base, leaving 7 bases between them. The CDR3 runs to 14 residues. Here the CDR3 DNA reads TGTGCCAGCAGTTACTCGCCTTCTTCCTACGAGCAGTACTTC. Encoded protein: CASSYSPSSYEQYF.

Notes on this clone: A junction boundary mismatches the germline segment, possibly from a read error. The gene calls are TRBV7-9 and TRBJ1-2; D gene uncertain. CDR1 SEHNR and CDR2 FQNEAQ come from the germline V gene (reference sequence). This CDR3 is built from 14 residues. The CDR3 DNA reads TGTGCCAGCAGCACGACATCTTTTACCTATGGCTACGCCTTC. Encoded protein: CASSTTSFTYGYAF.

This clone came up a few times. V and J are TRBV2 and TRBJ2-7; a possible D gene is TRBD1 (5 bases). Trimming pared 5 bases from V and 2 bases from J, leaving 16 bases between. The CDR3 loop spans 15 amino acids. CDR1 is SNHLY and CDR2 is FYNNEI in the germline V gene. DNA of the CDR3: TGTGCCAGCAGTTCCAGGGAAGGTTTGCCCTACGAGCAGTACTTC. This translates into CASSSREGLPYEQYF.

In its sample, this clone was seen many times. V usage is TRBV6-5 and J usage is TRBJ1-4, with D perhaps matching TRBD1 (5 bases). CDR1 is MNHEY and CDR2 is SVGAGI in the germline V gene. CDR3 length: 15 residues. Trimming cost V 0 bases and J 1 base, with 6 bases left between them. The CDR3: CASSYSGGTNEKLFF. In DNA, the CDR3 is TGTGCCAGCAGTTACTCGGGGGGAACTAATGAAAAACTGTTTTTT.

At least ten counts were recorded for this clone. DNA for the CDR3: TGCAGTGCTAGAATTCTCCGGTTGGACAGGAGGTACGAGCAGTACTTC. Protein sequence: CSARILRLDRRYEQYF. This chain joins TRBV20-1 and TRBJ2-7, with 7 bases aligning to TRBD1. V trimming: 2 bases; J trimming: 4 bases; junction bases outside the gene matches: 14. The CDR3 extends over 16 amino acids. CDR1 DFQATT and CDR2 SNEGSKA come from the germline V gene (reference sequence).

Points on this clone: A read error is possible here, since a much larger clone lies one base away. This chain joins TRBV5-1 and TRBJ2-3; D remains unclear. V shed 6 bases and J shed 7 bases, with 15 bases lying between them. The CDR3 is 13 amino acids. Germline V CDR1 and CDR2: SGHRS, YFSETQ. CDR3 in amino acids: CASTDGLGYTQYF. The CDR3 DNA sequence: TGCGCCAGCACGGACGGCCTGGGGTATACGCAGTATTTT.

This chain connects TRBV20-1 to TRBJ2-5; possible D gene TRBD2, 5 bases. From germline, CDR1 is DFQATT and CDR2 SNEGSKA (reference sequence). The CDR3 contains 15 residues. Trimming pared 6 bases from V and 2 bases from J, leaving 19 bases between. CDR3 coding DNA: TGCAGTGCCCCCCGTCTGAGGGTGGGGCAAGAGACCCAGTACTTC. Protein product: CSAPRLRVGQETQYF.

This clone turned up a few times. This may arise from a read error, as a much more abundant clone is one base away. The CDR3 reads CASSTPTGAGSMNTEAFF. CDR3 nucleotide sequence: TGTGCCAGCTCAACCCCGACCGGGGCCGGATCAATGAACACTGAAGCTTTCTTT. The chain links TRBV18 to TRBJ1-1; D possibly corresponds to TRBD1 (5 bases). In germline, CDR1 is KGHSH, CDR2 LQKENI. Trimming pared 5 bases from V and 0 bases from J, leaving 22 bases between. CDR3 length: 18 residues. The full variable domain, completed using reference TRBV18 and TRBJ1-1, is NAGVMQNPRHLVRRRGQEARLRCSPMKGHSHVYWYRQLPEEGLKFMVYLQKENIIDESGMPKERFSAEFPKEGPSILRIQQVVRGDSAAYFCASSTPTGAGSMNTEAFFGQGTRLTVV.

This clone was counted at least ten times. The chain has TRBV28 and TRBJ1-4; TRBD1 might be the D (6 bases). Between the trimmed V and J ends, which lost 5 bases and 8 bases, there was a span of 24 bases. Per germline, CDR1 MDHEN and CDR2 SYDVKM. CDR3 size: 17 residues. CDR3 nucleotide sequence: TGTGCCAGCAGTAAGGACAGCTTACATAGTACTACGGAAAAACTGTTTTTT. This encodes CASSKDSLHSTTEKLFF.

The sample holds many counts of this clone. This sequence joins TRBV20-1 and TRBJ1-2, with D hard to call. The CDR3 has 14 amino acids. Germline CDR1 reads DFQATT; CDR2 reads SNEGSKA (reference sequence). V was shortened by 6 bases and J by 3 bases, with 17 bases between the two germline ends. The CDR3: CSAPTPFPYYGYTF. The CDR3 bases are TGCAGTGCCCCAACGCCATTTCCTTACTATGGCTACACCTTC.

This clone was observed many times. The rearrangement joins TRBV4-3 to TRBJ2-1; 8 bases are shared with TRBD1. The length of the CDR3 is 18 residues. The germline CDR1 and CDR2 sequences are LGHNA and YSLEER. V shed 3 bases and J 0 bases; nucleotides not matched to a gene: 10. The CDR3 coding sequence is TGCGCCAGCAGCCAGAACCCCCCCCAGGGGGCCTCCTACAATGAGCAGTTCTTC. The encoded protein is CASSQNPPQGASYNEQFF.

As for this clone: A much larger clone differs by one base, so this may be a read error. The genes are TRBV7-2 and TRBJ1-4, with D unresolved. Trimming took off 2 bases at V and 4 bases at J, with 14 bases between the two ends. The CDR3 extends over 16 amino acids. Germline V gene sequence: CDR1 SGHTA, CDR2 FQGNSA. The CDR3: CASSLMVRAGNEKLFF. CDR3 nucleotides: TGTGCCAGCAGCTTAATGGTAAGGGCTGGTAATGAAAAACTGTTTTTT.

The chain is built from TRBV12-3 or TRBV12-4 and TRBJ2-5; 10 positions match TRBD2. The length of the CDR3 is 15 residues. After removal of 5 bases from V and 5 bases from J, the junction contained 8 bases not matched to a gene. This chain's CDR3 is CASSPPLAGTETQYF. The CDR3 coding sequence is TGTGCCAGCAGTCCCCCACTAGCGGGGACTGAGACCCAGTACTTC.

The sample holds many counts of this clone. For the CDR3, the DNA is TGTGCCAGCAGCTCGCGAATGGACGGATATAATGAAAAACTGTTTTTT. It codes for CASSSRMDGYNEKLFF. The V and J genes are TRBV5-6 and TRBJ1-4; D gene ambiguous. V lost 3 bases, J lost 4 bases, and 16 bases lay in between. Per germline, CDR1 SGHDT and CDR2 YYEEEE. The CDR3 extends over 16 amino acids.

This clone was counted at least ten times. The rearrangement links TRBV20-1 to TRBJ1-1, with a weak D call TRBD1 (6 bases). Germline CDR1 is DFQATT and CDR2 is SNEGSKA (reference sequence). The CDR3 totals 14 residues. Trimming stripped 5 bases from V and 4 bases from J, with 17 bases between. CDR3: CSAFRGGLGTEAFF. CDR3 DNA: TGCAGTGCTTTCCGGGGGGGGCTGGGCACTGAAGCTTTCTTT.

This clone was observed at least ten times. The chain links TRBV6-1 to TRBJ2-7; D is uncertain. This CDR3 is 14 amino acids long. The germline gives CDR1 MNHNS, CDR2 SASEGT. Trimming cost V 6 bases and J 2 bases, with 14 bases left between them. The CDR3 loop reads CASRTISAPYEQYF. CDR3 in DNA: TGTGCCAGCAGAACCATCTCTGCCCCCTACGAGCAGTACTTC.

The rearrangement joins TRBV20-1 to TRBJ1-1, with a weak D call TRBD1 (5 bases). CDR1 is DFQATT and CDR2 is SNEGSKA in the germline V gene (reference sequence). The CDR3 extends over 12 amino acids. The V end was cut by 3 bases, the J end by 6 bases, with 11 bases between. The CDR3 protein is CSASWGDAEAFF. The CDR3 DNA sequence: TGCAGTGCTAGTTGGGGGGACGCTGAAGCTTTCTTT.

With regard to this clone: Germline and junction disagree at one end, which may indicate a read error. This chain uses TRBV5-1 with TRBJ2-2; 16 nucleotides line up with TRBD2. Germline V gene data show CDR1 as SGHRS and CDR2 as YFSETQ. CDR3 size: 20 residues. The CDR3 loop reads CASSFAPGLAGGPNTGELFF. For the CDR3, the DNA is TGCGCCAGCAGCTTTGCCCCGGGACTAGCGGGAGGGCCAAACACCGGCGAGCTGTTTTTT.

This clone has a count of ten or more. This sample also contains other DNA sequences that code for the same CDR3. This sequence joins TRBV15 and TRBJ2-2; D remains ambiguous. The V end was cut by 4 bases, the J end by 5 bases, with 8 bases between. The CDR3 consists of 13 residues. Germline V CDR1 and CDR2: LNHNV, YYDKDF (reference sequence). CDR3 DNA sequence: TGTGCCACCAGCACGTCCCGGACCGGGGAGCTGTTTTTT. It yields the protein CATSTSRTGELFF. The full variable domain, completed using reference TRBV15 and TRBJ2-2, is DAMVIQNPRYQVTQFGKPVTLSCSQTLNHNVMYWYQQKSSQAPKLLFHYYDKDFNNEADTPDNFQSRRPNTSFCFLDIRSPGLGDTAMYLCATSTSRTGELFFGEGSRLTVL.

The V and J genes are TRBV30 and TRBJ1-5; D possibly corresponds to TRBD1 (5 bases). The germline V gene encodes CDR1 GTSNPN and CDR2 SVGIG (reference sequence). CDR3 length: 13 residues. V was trimmed by 3 bases and J by 6 bases, leaving 12 bases between them. CDR3 in DNA: TGTGCCTGGAGCCGACAGCTTCTTCAGCCCCAGCATTTT. Translated: CAWSRQLLQPQHF.